A selection of T cell receptor beta chains follows, all from one sample in a study of CD8+CD57+ T cells in acquired aplastic anemia. TCRdb reprocessed the reads via MiXCR and lists one record per CDR3 protein. The table has over 150,000 distinct CDR3 sequences, around 63% seen once; the top ten hold 42%. The sequencing sample was made of sorted CD4+, CD8+, or CD8+CD57+ T cells (not recorded which) from PBMCs. Receptors originate from a human donor with aplastic anemia. CDR3s include the opening cysteine and the closing phenylalanine or tryptophan. The order of the fields is J gene, V gene, clone size, D gene, CDR3 DNA, CDR3 protein. D genes are given only for firm matches. Not every row has a clone size; where given, it reads once, few, many or a size class.

j_gene: TRBJ2-3
v_gene: TRBV7-6
abundance: -
d_gene: TRBD2
CDR3nt: TGTGCCAGCAGCTTGAGGCAGGGAGGGGATACGCAGTATTTT
CDR3aa: CASSLRQGGDTQYF

j_gene: TRBJ1-2
v_gene: TRBV20-1
abundance: few
d_gene: -
CDR3nt: TGCAGTGCTAGCCCTTCGATGGGTTTGGGCTACACCTTC
CDR3aa: CSASPSMGLGYTF

j_gene: TRBJ2-5
v_gene: TRBV7-2
abundance: -
d_gene: -
CDR3nt: TGTGCCAGCAGCTTTGCCCCAGGCGGAGAGACCCAGTACTTC
CDR3aa: CASSFAPGGETQYF

j_gene: TRBJ1-1
v_gene: TRBV2
abundance: -
d_gene: -
CDR3nt: TGTGCCAGCAGTGCCGACACCTTGAACGCTGAAGCTTTCTTT
CDR3aa: CASSADTLNAEAFF

j_gene: TRBJ1-3
v_gene: TRBV4-2
abundance: few
d_gene: -
CDR3nt: TGTGCCAGCAGCCTTATCGCCCCGGGGCCCTCTGGAAACACCATATATTTT
CDR3aa: CASSLIAPGPSGNTIYF

j_gene: TRBJ1-3
v_gene: TRBV2
abundance: few
d_gene: -
CDR3nt: TGTGCCAGCAGTGAAGCTGGGTCTGGAAACACCATATATTTT
CDR3aa: CASSEAGSGNTIYF

j_gene: TRBJ2-7
v_gene: TRBV7-3
abundance: -
d_gene: -
CDR3nt: TGTGCCAGCAGCCAATACCAAGGGTTAGAGCAGTACTTC
CDR3aa: CASSQYQGLEQYF

j_gene: TRBJ2-1
v_gene: TRBV10-3
abundance: -
d_gene: -
CDR3nt: TGTGCCATCAGTGAGGGGAGGCCCTACGACAATGAGCAGTTCTTC
CDR3aa: CAISEGRPYDNEQFF

j_gene: TRBJ2-1
v_gene: TRBV7-2
abundance: -
d_gene: -
CDR3nt: TGTGCCAGCAGCTCGAGGGACGGAGGAACCGGAAAGTTCTTC
CDR3aa: CASSSRDGGTGKFF

j_gene: TRBJ1-2
v_gene: TRBV7-6
abundance: many
d_gene: -
CDR3nt: TGTGCCAGCAGCTTAGTTAGGTTCAGGGACTATGGCTACACCTTC
CDR3aa: CASSLVRFRDYGYTF

j_gene: TRBJ2-7
v_gene: TRBV4-1
abundance: many
d_gene: -
CDR3nt: TGCGCCAGCAGCCTGGGGTTGAGCTCCTACGAGCAGTACTTC
CDR3aa: CASSLGLSSYEQYF

j_gene: TRBJ2-3
v_gene: TRBV2
abundance: -
d_gene: TRBD2
CDR3nt: TGTGCCAGCAGTGAAGCCGGACTAGCGGGGGTGCAGTATTTT
CDR3aa: CASSEAGLAGVQYF

j_gene: TRBJ2-7
v_gene: TRBV7-2
abundance: -
d_gene: -
CDR3nt: TGTGCCAGCAGCGCGGACCCCGGGGGACGCCTGCAGTACTTC
CDR3aa: CASSADPGGRLQYF

j_gene: TRBJ1-5
v_gene: TRBV7-2
abundance: -
d_gene: TRBD1
CDR3nt: TGTGCCAGCAGATATACCGGGACAGGCACGAATCAGCCCCAGCATTTT
CDR3aa: CASRYTGTGTNQPQHF

j_gene: TRBJ2-7
v_gene: TRBV20-1
abundance: -
d_gene: -
CDR3nt: TGCAGTGCTTTCCAGGTGGTGGGATACGAGCAGTACTTC
CDR3aa: CSAFQVVGYEQYF

j_gene: TRBJ1-1
v_gene: TRBV7-9
abundance: -
d_gene: -
CDR3nt: TGTGCCAGCAGCTTAGTCCTCAGAAACACTGAAGCTTTCTTT
CDR3aa: CASSLVLRNTEAFF

j_gene: TRBJ1-1
v_gene: TRBV2
abundance: few
d_gene: -
CDR3nt: TGTGCCACCAAGGGGGAGGGCAGAGAAGCTTTCTTT
CDR3aa: CATKGEGREAFF

j_gene: TRBJ2-7
v_gene: TRBV9
abundance: -
d_gene: -
CDR3nt: TGTGCCAGCAGTTTATCAGGGCTGGAGCAGTACTTC
CDR3aa: CASSLSGLEQYF

j_gene: TRBJ2-5
v_gene: TRBV20-1
abundance: -
d_gene: TRBD2
CDR3nt: TGCAGTGCTAGAGCAGAGCGTGGGGTAGCGGGGGCGGAGACCCAGTACTTC
CDR3aa: CSARAERGVAGAETQYF

j_gene: TRBJ1-2
v_gene: TRBV10-3
abundance: many
d_gene: TRBD1
CDR3nt: TGTGCCATCAGAGGACAGGGTGGAGATGGCTACACCTTC
CDR3aa: CAIRGQGGDGYTF

j_gene: TRBJ1-2
v_gene: TRBV7-2
abundance: -
d_gene: TRBD1
CDR3nt: TGTGCCAGCATCCTCGTTGGCAGGGGGGACAACTATGGCTACACCTTC
CDR3aa: CASILVGRGDNYGYTF

j_gene: TRBJ2-7
v_gene: TRBV10-2
abundance: -
d_gene: -
CDR3nt: TGCGCCAGCAGGTCTCAGGACGACCTCTACGAGCAGTACTTC
CDR3aa: CASRSQDDLYEQYF

j_gene: TRBJ2-7
v_gene: TRBV19
abundance: once
d_gene: -
CDR3nt: TGTGCCAGTAGTATAGCCGAAGGGGCTGGGATTTACGAGCAGTACTTC
CDR3aa: CASSIAEGAGIYEQYF

j_gene: TRBJ1-2
v_gene: TRBV24-1
abundance: few
d_gene: -
CDR3nt: TGTGCCACCCAGAGGGGGACCGGAAACTATGGCTACACCTTC
CDR3aa: CATQRGTGNYGYTF

j_gene: TRBJ2-2
v_gene: TRBV2
abundance: -
d_gene: TRBD2
CDR3nt: TGTGCCAGCAGTGGCTTACTAGCGGCCGGGGAGCTGTTTTTT
CDR3aa: CASSGLLAAGELFF

j_gene: TRBJ2-7
v_gene: TRBV2
abundance: -
d_gene: TRBD1
CDR3nt: TGTGCCAGCAGTCCCCGGGGGACAGGGACCTACGAGCAGTACTTC
CDR3aa: CASSPRGTGTYEQYF

j_gene: TRBJ1-1
v_gene: TRBV19
abundance: many
d_gene: TRBD1
CDR3nt: TGTGCCAGTAGTACCCGACAGGGCCTGAACACTGAAGCTTTCTTT
CDR3aa: CASSTRQGLNTEAFF

j_gene: TRBJ2-1
v_gene: TRBV7-8
abundance: -
d_gene: -
CDR3nt: TGTGCCAGCAGCTTAGACTATTCGAGTGAGCAGTTCTTC
CDR3aa: CASSLDYSSEQFF

j_gene: TRBJ2-2
v_gene: TRBV19
abundance: -
d_gene: -
CDR3nt: TGTGCCAGTAGCTCCGGGATACCGAACACCGGGGAGCTGTTTTTT
CDR3aa: CASSSGIPNTGELFF